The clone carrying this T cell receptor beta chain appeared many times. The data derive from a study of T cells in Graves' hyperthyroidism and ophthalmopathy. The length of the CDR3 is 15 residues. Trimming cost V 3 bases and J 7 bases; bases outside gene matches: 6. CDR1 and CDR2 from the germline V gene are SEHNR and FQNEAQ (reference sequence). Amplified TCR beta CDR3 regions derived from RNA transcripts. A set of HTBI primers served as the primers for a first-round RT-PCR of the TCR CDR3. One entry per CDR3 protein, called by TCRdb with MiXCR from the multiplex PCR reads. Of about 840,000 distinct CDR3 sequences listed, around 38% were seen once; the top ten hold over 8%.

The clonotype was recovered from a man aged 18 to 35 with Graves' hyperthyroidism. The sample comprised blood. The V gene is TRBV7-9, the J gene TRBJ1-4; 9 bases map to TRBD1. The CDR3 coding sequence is TGTGCCAGCAGCTTCCGGGACAGGGACCGTGAAAAACTGTTTTTT. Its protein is CASSFRDRDREKLFF.